This T cell receptor (beta chain) came from a study of shared clonotypes between healthy human individuals. TCRdb keeps only in-frame clones here, not all; method: immunoSEQ multiplex PCR. The sample yields over a million clones, 60% to 80% seen once. Sequencing was carried out using memory CD4+ T cells sorted from blood. Subset given: CD45RA-negative fraction. The clonotype originates from a man between 18 and 35 years old in good health.

The CDR3 sequence: CASSQGLAAYNEQFF. CDR3 nucleotide sequence: TGCGCCAGCAGCCAAGGACTAGCGGCCTACAATGAGCAGTTCTTC. V and J are TRBV5-1 and TRBJ2-1; TRBD2 matches 10 bases. CDR1 and CDR2 from the germline V gene are SGHRS and YFSETQ. This CDR3 is built from 15 residues. V dropped 4 bases and J dropped 2; count of bases not matched to a gene: 3.